This TCR beta chain emerged from a study of spatial heterogeneity in lung cancer. In the library, each TCR cDNA molecule bore its own unique molecular identifier. From the 5' RACE reads, TCRdb called clonotypes with MiXCR, one entry per CDR3 protein. The table lists about 17,000 distinct CDR3 sequences, about 22% of them singletons. Regarding time point: sample taken at primary tumor resection. Unsorted tumor, nontumor lung tissue or cryopreserved PBMC supplied the whole RNA. This clonotype has a count of ten or more. This CDR3 is 16 amino acids long. V dropped 3 bases and J dropped 2 bases, with 14 bases sitting between them. From germline, CDR1 is SGHRS and CDR2 YFSETQ.

The specimen was PBMCs, collected at surgery. The TCR was taken from a female donor with early-stage non-small cell lung cancer. The gene calls are TRBV5-1 and TRBJ2-2, with unresolved D. The CDR3: CASSSERRVNTGELFF. The DNA for the CDR3 is TGCGCCAGCAGCTCAGAAAGACGGGTAAACACCGGGGAGCTGTTTTTT.